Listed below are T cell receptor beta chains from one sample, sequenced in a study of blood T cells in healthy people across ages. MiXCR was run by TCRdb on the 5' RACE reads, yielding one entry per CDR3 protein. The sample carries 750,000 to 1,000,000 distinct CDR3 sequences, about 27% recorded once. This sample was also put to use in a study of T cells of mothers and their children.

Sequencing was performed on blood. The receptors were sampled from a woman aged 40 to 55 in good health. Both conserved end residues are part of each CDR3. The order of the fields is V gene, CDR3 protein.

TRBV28 CASRAQAVYNEQFF
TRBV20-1 CSALLGGNTQYF
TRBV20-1 CSANWGGYYEQYF
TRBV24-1 CATSDTLAGSTDTQYF
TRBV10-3 CATIGASYNEQFF
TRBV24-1 CATSEPGQGDGNEQYF
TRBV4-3 CASSPRTGGQGTQYF
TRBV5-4 CASSLAANSGANVLTF
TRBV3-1 CASSQDGGPHGYTF
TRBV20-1 CSAPWTGSNIQYF
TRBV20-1 CSVGGQGETQYF